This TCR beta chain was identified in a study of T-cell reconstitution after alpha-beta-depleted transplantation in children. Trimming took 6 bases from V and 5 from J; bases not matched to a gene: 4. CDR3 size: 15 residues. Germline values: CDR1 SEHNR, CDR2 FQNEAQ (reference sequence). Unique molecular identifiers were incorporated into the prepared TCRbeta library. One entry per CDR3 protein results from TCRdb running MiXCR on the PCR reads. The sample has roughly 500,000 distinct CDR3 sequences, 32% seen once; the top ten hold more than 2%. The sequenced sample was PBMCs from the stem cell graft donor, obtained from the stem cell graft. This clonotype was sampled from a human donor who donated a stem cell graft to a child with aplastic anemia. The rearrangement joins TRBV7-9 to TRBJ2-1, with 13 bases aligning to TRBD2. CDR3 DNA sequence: TGTGCCAGCAGACTAGCGGGAGGGCCAGACAATGAGCAGTTCTTC. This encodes CASRLAGGPDNEQFF.